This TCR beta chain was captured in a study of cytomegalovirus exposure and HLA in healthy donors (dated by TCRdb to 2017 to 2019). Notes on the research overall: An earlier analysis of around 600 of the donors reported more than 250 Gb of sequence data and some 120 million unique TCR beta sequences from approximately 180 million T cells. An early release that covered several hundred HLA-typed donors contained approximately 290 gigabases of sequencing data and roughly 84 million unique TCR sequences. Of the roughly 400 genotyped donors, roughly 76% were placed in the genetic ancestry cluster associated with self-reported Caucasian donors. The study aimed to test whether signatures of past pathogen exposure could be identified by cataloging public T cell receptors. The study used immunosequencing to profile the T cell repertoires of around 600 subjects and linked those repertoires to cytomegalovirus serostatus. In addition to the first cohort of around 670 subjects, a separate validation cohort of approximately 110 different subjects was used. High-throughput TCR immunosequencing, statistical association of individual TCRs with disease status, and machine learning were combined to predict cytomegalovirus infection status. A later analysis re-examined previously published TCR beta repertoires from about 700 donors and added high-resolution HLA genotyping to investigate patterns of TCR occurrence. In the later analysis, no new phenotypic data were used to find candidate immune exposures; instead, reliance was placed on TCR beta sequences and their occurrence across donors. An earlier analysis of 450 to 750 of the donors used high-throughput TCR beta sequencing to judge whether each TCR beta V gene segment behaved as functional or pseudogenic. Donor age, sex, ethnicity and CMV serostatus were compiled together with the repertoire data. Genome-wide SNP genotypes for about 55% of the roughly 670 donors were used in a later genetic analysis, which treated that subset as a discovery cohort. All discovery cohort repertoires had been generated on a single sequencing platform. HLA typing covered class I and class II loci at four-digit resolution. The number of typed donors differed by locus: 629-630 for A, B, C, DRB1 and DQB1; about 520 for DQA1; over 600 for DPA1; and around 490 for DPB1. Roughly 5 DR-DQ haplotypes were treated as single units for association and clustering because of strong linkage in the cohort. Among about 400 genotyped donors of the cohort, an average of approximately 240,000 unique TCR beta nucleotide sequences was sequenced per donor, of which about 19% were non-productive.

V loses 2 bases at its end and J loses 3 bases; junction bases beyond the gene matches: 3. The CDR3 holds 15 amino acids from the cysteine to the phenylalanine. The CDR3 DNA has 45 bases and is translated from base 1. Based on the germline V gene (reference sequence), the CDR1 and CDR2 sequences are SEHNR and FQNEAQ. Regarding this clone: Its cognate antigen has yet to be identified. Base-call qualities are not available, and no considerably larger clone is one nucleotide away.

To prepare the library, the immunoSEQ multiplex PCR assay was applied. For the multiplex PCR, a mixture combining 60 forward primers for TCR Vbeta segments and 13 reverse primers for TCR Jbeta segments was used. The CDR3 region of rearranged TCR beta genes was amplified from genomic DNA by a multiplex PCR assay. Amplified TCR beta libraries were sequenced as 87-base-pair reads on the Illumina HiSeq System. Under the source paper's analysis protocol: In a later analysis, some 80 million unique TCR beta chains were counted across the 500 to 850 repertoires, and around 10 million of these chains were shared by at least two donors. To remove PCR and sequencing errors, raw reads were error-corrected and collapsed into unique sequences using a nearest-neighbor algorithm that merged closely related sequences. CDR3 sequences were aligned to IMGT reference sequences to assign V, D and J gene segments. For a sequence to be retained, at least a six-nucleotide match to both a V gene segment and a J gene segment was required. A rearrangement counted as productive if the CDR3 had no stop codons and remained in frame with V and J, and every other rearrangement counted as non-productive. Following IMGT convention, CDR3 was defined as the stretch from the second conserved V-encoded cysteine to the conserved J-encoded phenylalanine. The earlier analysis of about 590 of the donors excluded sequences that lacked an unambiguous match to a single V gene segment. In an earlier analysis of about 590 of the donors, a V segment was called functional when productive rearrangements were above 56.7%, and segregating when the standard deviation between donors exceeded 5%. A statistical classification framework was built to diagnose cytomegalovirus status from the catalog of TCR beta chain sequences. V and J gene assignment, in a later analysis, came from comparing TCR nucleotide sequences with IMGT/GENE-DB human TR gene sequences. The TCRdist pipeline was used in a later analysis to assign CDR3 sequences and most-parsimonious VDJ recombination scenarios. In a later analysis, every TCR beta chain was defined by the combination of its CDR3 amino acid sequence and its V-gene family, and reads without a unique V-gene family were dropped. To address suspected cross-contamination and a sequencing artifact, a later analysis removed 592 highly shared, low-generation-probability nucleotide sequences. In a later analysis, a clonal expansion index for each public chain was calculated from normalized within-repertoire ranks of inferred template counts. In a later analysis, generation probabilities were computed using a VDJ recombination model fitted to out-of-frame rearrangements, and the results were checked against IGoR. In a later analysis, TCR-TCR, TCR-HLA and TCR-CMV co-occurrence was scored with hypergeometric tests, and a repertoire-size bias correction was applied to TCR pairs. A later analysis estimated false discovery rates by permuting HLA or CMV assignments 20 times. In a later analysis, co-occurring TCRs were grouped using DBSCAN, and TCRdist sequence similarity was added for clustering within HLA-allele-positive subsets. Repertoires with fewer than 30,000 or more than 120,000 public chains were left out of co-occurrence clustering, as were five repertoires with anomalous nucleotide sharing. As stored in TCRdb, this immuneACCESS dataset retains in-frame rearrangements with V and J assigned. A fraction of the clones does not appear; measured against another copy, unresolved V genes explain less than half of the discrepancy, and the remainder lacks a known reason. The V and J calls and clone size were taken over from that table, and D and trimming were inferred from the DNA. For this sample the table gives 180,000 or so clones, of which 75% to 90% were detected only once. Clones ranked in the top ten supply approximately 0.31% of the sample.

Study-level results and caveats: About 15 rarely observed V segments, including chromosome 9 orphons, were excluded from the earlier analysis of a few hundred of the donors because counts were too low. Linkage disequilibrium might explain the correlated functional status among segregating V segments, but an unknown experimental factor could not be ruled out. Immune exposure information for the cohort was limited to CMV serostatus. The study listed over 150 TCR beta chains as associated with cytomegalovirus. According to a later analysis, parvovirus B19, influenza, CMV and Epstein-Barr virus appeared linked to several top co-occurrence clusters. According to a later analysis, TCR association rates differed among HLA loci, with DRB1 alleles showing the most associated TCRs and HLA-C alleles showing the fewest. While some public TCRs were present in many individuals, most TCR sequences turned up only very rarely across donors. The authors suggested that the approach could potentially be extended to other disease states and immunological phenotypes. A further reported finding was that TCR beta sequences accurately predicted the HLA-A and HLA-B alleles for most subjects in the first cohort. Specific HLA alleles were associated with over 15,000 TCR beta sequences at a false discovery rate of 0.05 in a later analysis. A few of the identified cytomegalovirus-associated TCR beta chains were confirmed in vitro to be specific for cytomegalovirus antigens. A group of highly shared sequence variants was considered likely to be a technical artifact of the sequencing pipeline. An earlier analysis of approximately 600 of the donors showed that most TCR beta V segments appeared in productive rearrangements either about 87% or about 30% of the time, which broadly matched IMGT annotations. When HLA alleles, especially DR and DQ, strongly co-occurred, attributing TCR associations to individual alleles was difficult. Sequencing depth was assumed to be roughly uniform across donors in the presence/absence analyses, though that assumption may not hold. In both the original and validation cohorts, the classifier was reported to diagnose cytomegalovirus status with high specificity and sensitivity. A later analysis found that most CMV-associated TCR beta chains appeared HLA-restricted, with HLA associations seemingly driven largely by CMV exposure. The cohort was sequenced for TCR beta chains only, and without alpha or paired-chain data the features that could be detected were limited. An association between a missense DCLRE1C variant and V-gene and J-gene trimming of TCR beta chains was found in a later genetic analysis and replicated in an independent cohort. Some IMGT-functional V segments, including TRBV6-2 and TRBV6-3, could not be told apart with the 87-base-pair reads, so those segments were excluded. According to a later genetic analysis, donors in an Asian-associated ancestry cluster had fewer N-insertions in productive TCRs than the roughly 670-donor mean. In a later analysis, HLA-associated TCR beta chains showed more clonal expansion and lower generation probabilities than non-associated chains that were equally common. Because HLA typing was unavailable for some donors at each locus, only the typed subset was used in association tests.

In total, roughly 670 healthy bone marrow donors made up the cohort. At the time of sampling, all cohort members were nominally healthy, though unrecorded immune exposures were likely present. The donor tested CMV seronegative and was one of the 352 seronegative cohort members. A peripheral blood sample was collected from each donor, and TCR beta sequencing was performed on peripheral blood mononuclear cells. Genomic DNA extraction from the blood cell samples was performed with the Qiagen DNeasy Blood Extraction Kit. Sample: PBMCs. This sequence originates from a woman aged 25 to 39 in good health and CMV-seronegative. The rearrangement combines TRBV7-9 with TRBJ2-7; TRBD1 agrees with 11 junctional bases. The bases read TGTGCCAGCAGCTTAAGGACAGGGGGCCTCTACGAGCAGTACTTC. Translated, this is CASSLRTGGLYEQYF.